Detailed here is one T cell receptor beta chain. Subsets obtained from CD4+ cells comprised CD45RA+ naive and CD45RA-negative memory cells. Germline CDR1 reads SGHDT; CDR2 reads YYEEEE. There are 14 residues in the CDR3. V shed 6 bases, J shed 4 bases, and the junction held 5 bases outside the gene matches. The data were taken from a study of shared clonotypes between healthy human individuals. Looking at the study overall: Aged between 18 and 49, the donors were a couple of women and three men. Each donor had three CD4 naive, three CD4 memory, two CD8 naive and one CD8 memory plate.

Profiled with immunoSEQ multiplex PCR; TCRdb holds only in-frame clones, not every one. The table lists roughly 2 million clones, approximately 96% of them singletons. Sequenced: naive CD4+ T cells sorted from blood. Subset given: CD45RA+ positively selected. The source is a man younger than 30 in good health. The chain carries TRBV5-6 and TRBJ2-2; 8 bases map to TRBD1. The CDR3 bases are TGTGCCAGCACCGGACAGGGAGGCACCGGGGAGCTGTTTTTT. It specifies CASTGQGGTGELFF.